The 29 T cell receptor beta chains reported below all come from one sample, sequenced in a study of blood T cell repertoires in COVID-19. Sequenced by immunoSEQ multiplex PCR; TCRdb stores in-frame clones only, minus some. The profile shows just under 20,000 clones, roughly 93% of them singletons. The sample consisted of peripheral blood. The receptor source for this set is a woman aged 45-65 years with active COVID-19.

CDR3 sequence reads: CAISDSRASGQYF. In nucleotides, the CDR3 is TGTGCCATCAGTGATTCCCGGGCTAGCGGACAGTACTTC. J is TRBJ2-7 and V is TRBV10-3, with 7 bases matching TRBD2. V shed 3 bases, J shed 10 bases, and the junction held 9 bases outside the gene matches. Per the germline V gene, CDR1 is ENHRY and CDR2 is SYGVKD. The CDR3 length is 13 residues.

A few counts support this clone. The chain couples TRBV9 to TRBJ1-2, with 7 bases lining up with TRBD1. The CDR3 runs to 14 residues. The germline gives CDR1 SGDLS, CDR2 YYNGEE. V lost 0 bases and J lost 4; bases outside the gene matches: 3. CDR3 sequence reads: CASSVAGGVYGYTF. CDR3 DNA: TGTGCCAGCAGCGTAGCAGGGGGAGTCTATGGCTACACCTTC. Full variable domain (missing parts from reference TRBV9 and TRBJ1-2): DSGVTQTPKHLITATGQRVTLRCSPRSGDLSVYWYQQSLDQGLQFLIQYYNGEERAKGNILERFSAQQFPDLHSELNLSSLELGDSALYFCASSVAGGVYGYTFGSGTRLTVV.

The rearrangement uses TRBV19 and TRBJ1-2; tentatively, D is TRBD1 (6 bases). This CDR3 is built from 16 residues. The germline V and J ends were trimmed by 4 bases and 1 base, with 16 bases remaining between them. Germline lookup yields CDR1 LNHDA and CDR2 SQIVND (reference sequence). DNA of the CDR3: TGTGCCAGTAGTACGACTTGGACAGTCCGTAACTATGGCTACACCTTC. It is translated as CASSTTWTVRNYGYTF.

The V call is TRBV30, the J call TRBJ1-2; unclear D gene. The germline gives CDR1 GTSNPN, CDR2 SVGIG (reference sequence). Trimming pared 1 base from V and 5 bases from J, leaving 11 bases between. The CDR3 loop spans 13 amino acids. This chain's CDR3 is CAWSGLLPYGYTF. CDR3 DNA: TGTGCCTGGAGTGGACTGTTACCGTATGGCTACACCTTC.

J is TRBJ2-7 and V is TRBV15, with D perhaps TRBD2 (5 bases). Germline values: CDR1 LNHNV, CDR2 YYDKDF (reference sequence). CDR3 length equals 15 residues. Trimming stripped 0 bases from V and 2 bases from J, with 11 bases between. This CDR3 reads CATSRDLGSAYEQYF. The CDR3 bases are TGTGCCACCAGCAGAGATCTGGGGAGCGCCTACGAGCAGTACTTC.

The chain links TRBV5-1 to TRBJ2-7; 11 positions agree with TRBD2. V lost 6 bases, J lost 5 bases, and 7 bases stayed unmatched. This CDR3 contains 14 residues. The germline CDR1 and CDR2 sequences are SGHRS and YFSETQ. The CDR3 region is CASTPLAGEDEQYF. The DNA for the CDR3 is TGCGCCAGCACACCACTAGCGGGAGAGGACGAGCAGTACTTC.

The V and J genes are TRBV19 and TRBJ1-4, with D possibly matching TRBD1 (6 bases). V was pared by 7 bases and J by 4 bases, with 10 bases between. The CDR3 is 13 amino acids. CDR1 LNHDA and CDR2 SQIVND come from the germline V gene (reference sequence). CDR3 in DNA: TGTGCCAGTACCCCAGGGGTTAATGAAAAACTGTTTTTT. Its translation: CASTPGVNEKLFF.

The chain carries TRBV7-2 and TRBJ1-4; tentative D call: TRBD1 (5 bases). V was shortened by 5 bases and J by 2 bases, with 9 bases between the two germline ends. Germline loops: CDR1 SGHTA, CDR2 FQGNSA. CDR3 length: 14 amino acids. The CDR3 nucleotides are TGTGCCAGCAGCGCCAGGGTTACTAATGAAAAACTGTTTTTT. Protein: CASSARVTNEKLFF.

The gene calls are TRBV7-9 and TRBJ2-7, with TRBD1 matching over 11 bases. The CDR3 runs 17 residues. J lost 2 bases, V lost 5 bases, and 11 bases had no gene match. Per the germline V gene, CDR1 is SEHNR and CDR2 is FQNEAQ (reference sequence). CDR3 sequence: CASSLGPRDRGTYEQYF. CDR3 nucleotides: TGTGCCAGCAGCCTTGGGCCCCGGGACAGGGGGACCTACGAGCAGTACTTC.

The chain combines TRBV6-1 with TRBJ1-2; D uncertain. With 3 bases removed from V and 2 bases from J, the gap between germline ends came to 7 bases. The CDR3 is made up of 13 amino acids. Germline V gene lookup returns CDR1 MNHNS and CDR2 SASEGT. The CDR3 loop is CASSDNGNYGYTF. The CDR3 region has the DNA TGTGCCAGCAGTGATAACGGGAACTATGGCTACACCTTC.

In DNA, the CDR3 is TGCGCCAGCAGCTTGGACAGGGGGCAGGGAAACACCATATATTTT. Translating gives CASSLDRGQGNTIYF. The chain employs TRBV5-1 and TRBJ1-3; 9 nucleotides line up with TRBD1. V was clipped by 0 bases and J by 4 bases; unmatched bases: 2. The CDR3 spans 15 residues. CDR1 and CDR2 from the germline V gene are SGHRS and YFSETQ.

The chain has TRBV5-1 and TRBJ1-1, with D possibly matching TRBD1 (5 bases). The germline CDR1 and CDR2 sequences are SGHRS and YFSETQ. The V gene lost 0 bases and the J gene lost 3 bases, with 30 bases spanning the gap. The CDR3 spans 21 residues. CDR3 amino acids: CASSLDRPPSPGRRGYTEAFF. The CDR3 DNA follows: TGCGCCAGCAGCTTGGATAGGCCTCCGAGCCCGGGACGGCGGGGGTACACTGAAGCTTTCTTT.

V gene TRBV28 combines with J gene TRBJ2-3, with 9 bases matching TRBD1. CDR3 length: 16 amino acids. The trim removed 6 bases at V and 0 bases at J, leaving 7 bases unmatched. The germline CDR1 and CDR2 sequences are MDHEN and SYDVKM. In nucleotides, the CDR3 is TGTGCCAGCAGGTTCCCCGGGACAGGGAGCACAGATACGCAGTATTTT. It encodes CASRFPGTGSTDTQYF.

The chain links TRBV6-4 to TRBJ2-3, with 10 bases identical to TRBD2. The CDR3 is 15 residues long. V was pared by 7 bases and J by 4 bases, with 8 bases of the junction left unmatched. The germline V gene has CDR1 MRHNA and CDR2 SNTAGT. The CDR3 coding sequence is TGTGCCAGCACTGCTAGCGGGAGTGGCTCAGATACGCAGTATTTT. Translated, it gives CASTASGSGSDTQYF.

In this sample, this clone turned up once. The V call is TRBV5-1, the J call TRBJ2-7, with unresolved D. With 0 bases removed from V and 3 bases from J, the gap between germline ends came to 10 bases. From germline, CDR1 is SGHRS and CDR2 YFSETQ. The CDR3 contains 14 residues. As DNA, the CDR3 is TGCGCCAGCAGCTTGGAGCCCACCCTCTACGAGCAGTACTTC. Encoded protein: CASSLEPTLYEQYF.

The table lists this clone with a few counts. V usage is TRBV4-2 and J usage is TRBJ2-3, with TRBD2 matching 7 bases. V gave up 4 bases and J gave up 0 bases; unmatched junction bases: 10. From germline, CDR1 is LGHNA and CDR2 YNFKEQ. This CDR3 is 17 amino acids long. This CDR3 is CASSREAGDPSTDTQYF. The DNA for the CDR3 is TGTGCCAGCAGCCGAGAGGCGGGAGACCCTAGCACAGATACGCAGTATTTT.

The chain combines TRBV7-8 with TRBJ2-2, with 11 bases matching TRBD1. The CDR3 is 15 amino acids. Germline CDR1 reads SGHVS; CDR2 reads FQNEAQ. J was trimmed by 4 bases and V by 4 bases; bases with no gene match: 2. The CDR3 here is CASSSGTGGTGELFF. The CDR3 bases are TGTGCCAGCAGCTCCGGGACAGGGGGCACCGGGGAGCTGTTTTTT.

This chain uses TRBV11-2 with TRBJ2-5; TRBD2 aligns across 11 bases. With 3 bases clipped from V and 2 bases from J, the junction kept 8 bases outside the gene matches. CDR1 is SGHAT and CDR2 is FQNNGV in the germline V gene. The CDR3 spans 17 residues. The DNA for the CDR3 is TGTGCCAGCAGCTTTGGGGGGACTAGCGGAATACAAGAGACCCAGTACTTC. Its translation is CASSFGGTSGIQETQYF.

In its sample, this clone was seen a few times. V is TRBV5-4 and J is TRBJ1-1; D ambiguous. The CDR3 spans 14 residues. Germline loops: CDR1 SGHNT, CDR2 YYREEE (reference sequence). V lost 2 bases to trimming and J lost 4 bases, with 12 bases between them. CDR3 region: CASSFPTVTTEAFF. For the CDR3, the DNA is TGTGCCAGCAGCTTCCCAACAGTGACCACTGAAGCTTTCTTT.

This sequence joins TRBV5-4 and TRBJ2-1; 11 bases match TRBD2. Germline loops: CDR1 SGHNT, CDR2 YYREEE (reference sequence). The ends lost 0 bases at V and 8 bases at J; junction bases unmatched: 4. This CDR3 has 15 amino acids. CDR3 amino acids: CASSLVGTSGDEQFF. The CDR3 coding sequence is TGTGCCAGCAGCTTGGTAGGGACTAGCGGCGATGAGCAGTTCTTC.

V usage is TRBV4-2 and J usage is TRBJ1-4; 10 bases map to TRBD1. This CDR3 spans 16 amino acids. Per germline, CDR1 LGHNA and CDR2 YNFKEQ. Unmatched junction bases numbered 7, after V lost 2 bases and J lost 7 bases. The CDR3 nucleotides read TGTGCCAGCAGCCAATGGGAGGGGACAGGGGCTGAAAAACTGTTTTTT. It translates to CASSQWEGTGAEKLFF.

This clone was observed a single time. The J gene is TRBJ2-5, the V gene TRBV10-1, with D possibly being TRBD2 (6 bases). Germline assignment: CDR1 WNHNN and CDR2 SYGVQD (reference sequence). Trimming stripped 0 bases from V and 5 bases from J, with 13 bases between. This CDR3 has 15 residues. This CDR3 reads CASSESLAIGETQYF. CDR3 nucleotide sequence: TGCGCCAGCAGTGAGTCGCTAGCGATCGGCGAGACCCAGTACTTC.

V usage is TRBV27 and J usage is TRBJ2-1, with 16 bases that match TRBD2. Germline V CDR1 and CDR2: MNHEY, SMNVEV (reference sequence). Germline trimming cut 5 bases from V and 4 bases from J; bases unmatched to any gene: 8. There are 18 residues in the CDR3. CDR3 in amino acids: CASSRGLAGGPGYNEQFF. Here the CDR3 DNA reads TGTGCCAGCAGTAGGGGACTAGCGGGAGGGCCGGGGTACAATGAGCAGTTCTTC.

This clone was seen only once. The chain has TRBV4-2 and TRBJ1-6; D might be TRBD1 (5 bases). The V end was cut by 0 bases, the J end by 7 bases, with 10 bases between. This CDR3 has 15 amino acids. Germline V gene sequence: CDR1 LGHNA, CDR2 YNFKEQ. The CDR3 DNA reads as TGTGCCAGCAGCCAAGATCTGGACACCAATTCACCCCTCCACTTT. Protein product: CASSQDLDTNSPLHF.

The V gene is TRBV5-1, the J gene TRBJ1-1; D possibly corresponds to TRBD1 (5 bases). CDR3 length: 14 amino acids. V lost 0 bases, J lost 4 bases, and 10 bases lay in between. Germline CDR1 reads SGHRS; CDR2 reads YFSETQ. The CDR3 coding sequence is TGCGCCAGCAGCTTGGCCCCAGGGCCCACTGAAGCTTTCTTT. Its protein is CASSLAPGPTEAFF. The variable domain in full, with the rest retrieved from reference TRBV5-1 and TRBJ1-1, is KAGVTQTPRYLIKTRGQQVTLSCSPISGHRSVSWYQQTPGQGLQFLFEYFSETQRNKGNFPGRFSGRQFSNSRSEMNVSTLELGDSALYLCASSLAPGPTEAFFGQGTRLTVV.

This clone turned up a few times. CDR3 in amino acids: CASTQWSGMNTEAFF. DNA for the CDR3: TGTGCCAGCACCCAATGGAGCGGGATGAACACTGAAGCTTTCTTT. The gene calls are TRBV6-5 and TRBJ1-1; D is uncertain. The CDR3 runs to 15 residues. Germline V gives CDR1 MNHEY, CDR2 SVGAGI. Trimming removed 7 bases from V and 0 bases from J, with 15 bases in between.

The chain is built from TRBV2 and TRBJ1-1; D perhaps matches TRBD1 (5 bases). Germline lookup yields CDR1 SNHLY and CDR2 FYNNEI. The CDR3 has 14 residues. With 5 bases removed from V and 6 bases from J, the gap between germline ends came to 16 bases. Written as DNA, the CDR3 is TGTGCCAGCAGTTGGGAAGCAGGGAAGGCTGAAGCTTTCTTT. Translating gives CASSWEAGKAEAFF.

The chain links TRBV9 to TRBJ2-7; D might be TRBD2 (6 bases). Germline V gives CDR1 SGDLS, CDR2 YYNGEE. With 0 bases removed from V and 7 bases from J, the gap between germline ends came to 14 bases. The CDR3 has 14 residues. The CDR3 sequence is CASSVGGRQSEQYF. The CDR3 region has the DNA TGTGCCAGCAGCGTAGGGGGGAGGCAGAGTGAGCAGTACTTC. The variable domain in full, with the rest retrieved from reference TRBV9 and TRBJ2-7, is DSGVTQTPKHLITATGQRVTLRCSPRSGDLSVYWYQQSLDQGLQFLIQYYNGEERAKGNILERFSAQQFPDLHSELNLSSLELGDSALYFCASSVGGRQSEQYFGPGTRLTVT.

The V call is TRBV19, the J call TRBJ1-5; D is unclear. The CDR3 spans 14 residues. Germline V gene data show CDR1 as LNHDA and CDR2 as SQIVND (reference sequence). V lost 8 bases to trimming and J lost 5 bases, with 16 bases between them. DNA of the CDR3: TGTGCCAGTGCTGGTAGATTAAGCCATCAGCCCCAGCATTTT. Its protein is CASAGRLSHQPQHF. The complete variable domain, with remaining parts taken from reference TRBV19 and TRBJ1-5, reads DGGITQSPKYLFRKEGQNVTLSCEQNLNHDAMYWYRQDPGQGLRLIYYSQIVNDFQKGDIAEGYSVSREKKESFPLTVTSAQKNPTAFYLCASAGRLSHQPQHFGDGTRLSIL.